The 20 T cell receptor beta chains given below trace back to one sample, sequenced in a study of long-term antiretroviral therapy in people with HIV. It was version v3.0 of the immunoSEQ assay that was run at survey level. Sequencing used immunoSEQ multiplex PCR; TCRdb keeps in-frame clones, though not all of them. This sample has 35,000 to 45,000 clones; 75% to 85% occur once, and the top ten carry under 6.5%. This specimen consisted of unsorted PBMCs, obtained 3.4 years after starting antiretroviral therapy. The receptor source for this set is a man aged 30-40 years with HIV.

V gene TRBV6-5 combines with J gene TRBJ2-1, with 14 nucleotides matching TRBD2. Germline V gene sequence: CDR1 MNHEY, CDR2 SVGAGI. The CDR3 extends over 15 amino acids. The J segment lost 10 bases and the V segment lost 5 bases, leaving 7 bases of the junction unmatched. DNA of the CDR3: TGTGCCAGCAGTACGACTAGCGGGAGGGCCGGGGAGCAGTTCTTC. Protein product: CASSTTSGRAGEQFF.

This clone has only one observation. V usage is TRBV27 and J usage is TRBJ2-2; D may be TRBD1 or TRBD2 (5 bases each). V lost 5 bases, J lost 2 bases, and 21 bases lay in between. The CDR3 totals 18 residues. The germline CDR1 and CDR2 sequences are MNHEY and SMNVEV (reference sequence). For the CDR3, the DNA is TGTGCCAGCAGTGCGACTGGGACCGCAAAACTAAACACCGGGGAGCTGTTTTTT. It codes for CASSATGTAKLNTGELFF.

The sample holds a few counts of this clone. The chain couples TRBV6-7 to TRBJ2-1; TRBD2 agrees at 7 bases. TRBV6-7 is annotated as an ORF whose role is uncertain. After removal of 8 bases from V and 4 bases from J, the junction contained 14 bases not matched to a gene. The CDR3 is 16 residues long. CDR3 coding DNA: TGTGCCAGCTCTAGGCCTTGGCGGGAGTCGTACAATGAGCAGTTCTTC. Translated: CASSRPWRESYNEQFF.

The rearrangement joins TRBV6-1 to TRBJ2-1, with 9 bases matching TRBD1. The CDR3 is 13 residues long. The V and J ends lost 7 bases and 8 bases, in that order; junction bases with no gene match: 6. CDR1 and CDR2 (germline): MNHNS, SASEGT. The CDR3 DNA reads as TGTGCCAGCACGGGGACAGGGAGGGATGAGCAGTTCTTC. Its protein product is CASTGTGRDEQFF.

CDR3 sequence reads: CAISESTGTYEQYF. The CDR3 DNA follows: TGTGCCATCAGTGAGTCGACAGGGACCTACGAGCAGTACTTC. This rearrangement joins TRBV10-3 to TRBJ2-7; 7 bases map to TRBD1. The CDR3 sequence is 14 residues long. V dropped 0 bases and J dropped 2; count of bases not matched to a gene: 1. The germline V gene has CDR1 ENHRY and CDR2 SYGVKD.

The V call is TRBV9, the J call TRBJ2-6; D ambiguous. V was shortened by 7 bases and J by 0 bases, with 8 bases between the two germline ends. The germline CDR1 and CDR2 sequences are SGDLS and YYNGEE. This CDR3 spans 14 amino acids. DNA for the CDR3: TGTGCCAGCGCAGAACCCTCTGGGGCCAACGTCCTGACTTTC. It encodes CASAEPSGANVLTF. Full variable domain (rest looked up from reference TRBV9 and TRBJ2-6): DSGVTQTPKHLITATGQRVTLRCSPRSGDLSVYWYQQSLDQGLQFLIQYYNGEERAKGNILERFSAQQFPDLHSELNLSSLELGDSALYFCASAEPSGANVLTFGAGSRLTVL.

The V call is TRBV19, the J call TRBJ2-7; tentatively, D is TRBD1 (6 bases). The germline V and J ends were trimmed by 6 bases and 4 bases, with 10 bases remaining between them. The CDR3 contains 12 residues. Germline V gene lookup returns CDR1 LNHDA and CDR2 SQIVND (reference sequence). CDR3: CASRQGVYEQYF. CDR3 sequence (DNA): TGTGCCAGTAGACAGGGCGTGTACGAGCAGTACTTC.

CDR3 nucleotides: TGTGCCAGCAGCTTGGACAGGGGTGTAGGGGAGCAGTACTTC. This codes for CASSLDRGVGEQYF. J is TRBJ2-7 and V is TRBV7-2; 9 bases map to TRBD1. J gave up 7 bases and V 3 bases, and 7 bases lay outside the gene matches. The CDR3 contains 14 residues. From germline, CDR1 is SGHTA and CDR2 FQGNSA.

This chain connects TRBV13 to TRBJ2-1; D unclear. The CDR3 covers 15 residues. V lost 4 bases, J lost 3 bases, and 13 bases lay in between. Germline V gene lookup returns CDR1 PRHDT and CDR2 FYEKMQ (reference sequence). The CDR3 sequence: CASSSRQWGYNEQFF. As DNA, the CDR3 is TGTGCCAGCAGCTCGCGTCAATGGGGCTACAATGAGCAGTTCTTC.

This clone was seen a few times. J is TRBJ2-7 and V is TRBV19; 8 nucleotides agree with TRBD1. Looked up from germline, CDR1 is LNHDA and CDR2 is SQIVND (reference sequence). CDR3 size: 15 residues. The V segment lost 3 bases and the J segment 1 base; nucleotides outside the gene matches: 5. CDR3 nucleotide sequence: TGTGCCAGTAGTATTGGACAGGGTGCGTCCTACGAGCAGTACTTC. It translates to CASSIGQGASYEQYF.

The V call is TRBV5-1, the J call TRBJ2-5; a possible D gene is TRBD1 (6 bases). Germline-derived CDR1 and CDR2 are SGHRS and YFSETQ. This CDR3 is built from 14 residues. Trimming took 4 bases from V and 4 from J, leaving 14 bases between them. The CDR3 loop reads CASSPPQDRETQYF. The CDR3 DNA follows: TGCGCCAGCAGCCCACCCCAGGACAGAGAGACCCAGTACTTC.

This sequence joins TRBV5-5 and TRBJ1-1; 7 nucleotides agree with TRBD1. The CDR3 runs to 12 residues. Germline CDR1 SGHKS, CDR2 YYEKEE (reference sequence). V was clipped by 4 bases and J by 11 bases; unmatched bases: 8. CDR3 loop: CASSQGGPLAFF. CDR3 nucleotides: TGTGCCAGCAGCCAGGGGGGGCCACTCGCTTTCTTT.

In its sample, this clone was seen a few times. The rearrangement uses TRBV4-1 and TRBJ1-1; D ambiguous. The CDR3 loop spans 15 amino acids. V was clipped by 2 bases and J by 5 bases, with 15 bases between them. CDR1 is MGHRA, CDR2 YSYEKL, per germline. The CDR3 sequence: CASSQPHLVGTEAFF. In nucleotides, the CDR3 is TGCGCCAGCAGCCAACCCCACCTCGTGGGTACTGAAGCTTTCTTT.

This clone was observed once. The V call is TRBV7-8, the J call TRBJ2-5; TRBD2 matches at 10 bases. Unmatched junction bases numbered 2, after V lost 1 base and J lost 3 bases. Germline-derived CDR1 and CDR2 are SGHVS and FQNEAQ. The CDR3 runs to 15 residues. CDR3 amino acids: CASSLGTSGEETQYF. CDR3 sequence (DNA): TGTGCCAGCAGCTTAGGGACTAGCGGCGAAGAGACCCAGTACTTC.

CDR3: CAWSEILGGGTEAFF. DNA of the CDR3: TGTGCCTGGAGTGAAATTTTAGGGGGGGGCACTGAAGCTTTCTTT. The chain recombines TRBV30 with TRBJ1-1; D is perhaps TRBD1 (6 bases). With 1 base removed from V and 4 bases from J, the gap between germline ends came to 16 bases. Germline loops: CDR1 GTSNPN, CDR2 SVGIG (reference sequence). The CDR3 totals 15 residues.

The chain combines TRBV11-2 with TRBJ1-2; D unresolved. In germline, CDR1 is SGHAT, CDR2 FQNNGV. V lost 5 bases, J lost 7 bases, and 11 bases lay in between. This CDR3 contains 12 residues. CDR3 sequence (DNA): TGTGCCAGCAGCCCACAACCCCTTGGCTACACCTTC. It codes for CASSPQPLGYTF.

This chain connects TRBV7-9 to TRBJ2-5; D is perhaps TRBD2 (6 bases). The V gene's germline CDR1 is SEHNR and CDR2 FQNEAQ (reference sequence). CDR3 length: 16 amino acids. Trimming took off 2 bases at V and 0 bases at J, with 13 bases between the two ends. The CDR3 nucleotides are TGTGCCAGCAGCTTATCCGGGGGAATCTACCAAGAGACCCAGTACTTC. This sequence encodes CASSLSGGIYQETQYF.

V gene TRBV7-9 combines with J gene TRBJ1-3, with D tentatively TRBD1 (5 bases). CDR3 length equals 14 residues. Per germline, CDR1 SEHNR and CDR2 FQNEAQ (reference sequence). The V gene lost 10 bases and the J gene lost 0 bases, with 13 bases spanning the gap. As DNA, the CDR3 is TGTGCCAACCGATTCAGGGACTCTGGAAACACCATATATTTT. Protein product: CANRFRDSGNTIYF.

J is TRBJ2-5 and V is TRBV5-1; D possibly corresponds to TRBD1 (6 bases). Trimming left V 0 bases short and J 2 bases short, with 17 bases between. Germline V gene data show CDR1 as SGHRS and CDR2 as YFSETQ. The CDR3 totals 17 residues. Here the CDR3 DNA reads TGCGCCAGCAGCTTGGCGATCCAGACAGGATCTCAAGAGACCCAGTACTTC. Translation: CASSLAIQTGSQETQYF.

The chain links TRBV5-5 to TRBJ2-7; maybe TRBD1 (5 bases). Trimming removed 6 bases at V and 6 bases at J, with 19 bases between. CDR3 length: 14 residues. Germline CDR1 is SGHKS and CDR2 is YYEKEE (reference sequence). The DNA for the CDR3 is TGTGCCAGCAAATTAGGTCAGGGTACCGGCGAGCAGTACTTC. Translation: CASKLGQGTGEQYF.